This T cell receptor beta chain was found in a study of blood T cell repertoires in COVID-19. The CDR3 has 17 residues. The V gene end was trimmed by 3 bases and the J gene end by 1 base; junction bases not matched to a gene: 11. CDR1 and CDR2 (germline): SGHTA, FQGNSA. The count of this clone is one. Repertoires were generated with immunoSEQ multiplex PCR, while TCRdb's copy carries only in-frame clones and drops some. This sample has 150,000 to 200,000 clones, with 81% found just once. Sequenced input: peripheral blood. V and J are TRBV7-2 and TRBJ1-2; 7 bases fit TRBD1. The receptor was derived from a woman older than 75 with COVID-19, enrolled during active disease. The CDR3 sequence is CASSFFSGQARNYGYTF. The DNA for the CDR3 is TGTGCCAGCAGCTTTTTTTCCGGACAGGCGCGTAACTATGGCTACACCTTC.